The 8 T cell receptor beta chains listed next were all sequenced from one sample in a study of T cell repertoires in cytomegalovirus infection. TCRdb independently ran MiXCR on the reads; one entry per CDR3 protein. The repertoire holds about 320,000 distinct CDR3 sequences, with 9% to 9.5% as singletons. What was sequenced was PBMCs. The source of these receptors is a human donor in good health (CMV status not recorded). Some clones in this sample may be carry-over from other donors' samples.

This clonotype was detected ten times or more. The chain is built from TRBV7-3 and TRBJ2-3, with 7 bases fitting TRBD2. CDR3 size: 17 residues. Germline V gives CDR1 SGHTA, CDR2 FQGTGA. Unmatched junction bases numbered 11, after V lost 3 bases and J lost 2 bases. The CDR3, as DNA: TGTGCCAGCAGCTTCGGAGGGAGCGGGGAGCCCACAGATACGCAGTATTTT. Amino acids: CASSFGGSGEPTDTQYF.

This clonotype was picked up many times. The rearrangement uses TRBV6-2 or TRBV6-3 and TRBJ2-7, with 15 bases fitting TRBD2. With 7 bases clipped from V and 10 bases from J, the junction kept 17 bases outside the gene matches. This CDR3 is 17 amino acids long. In germline, CDR1 is MNHEY, CDR2 SVGEGT. The CDR3 sequence: CASTPTGLAGGPPEQYF. For the CDR3, the DNA is TGTGCCAGCACCCCTACCGGACTAGCGGGAGGGCCCCCGGAACAGTACTTC.

The chain recombines TRBV20-1 with TRBJ1-3; maybe TRBD1 (6 bases). From germline, CDR1 is DFQATT and CDR2 SNEGSKA (reference sequence). The CDR3 loop spans 15 amino acids. V was pared by 4 bases and J by 8 bases, with 21 bases between. The CDR3 reads CSATGTGKGRDTIYF. The CDR3 DNA sequence: TGCAGTGCTACAGGAACAGGGAAGGGTAGAGACACCATATATTTT.

There are many counts of this clonotype. The rearrangement joins TRBV19 to TRBJ2-1; 8 nucleotides match TRBD1. Germline V gene data show CDR1 as LNHDA and CDR2 as SQIVND (reference sequence). The CDR3 totals 13 residues. V was clipped by 1 base and J by 10 bases; unmatched bases: 3. The CDR3 region has the DNA TGTGCCAGTAGTATAGGACAGGGGACGGAGCAGTTCTTC. As protein: CASSIGQGTEQFF.

In its sample, this clonotype was seen many times. The chain is built from TRBV7-2 and TRBJ1-3; TRBD1 agrees at 9 bases. Germline V gene lookup returns CDR1 SGHTA and CDR2 FQGNSA. CDR3 size: 16 residues. Losses at the gene ends were 5 bases for V and 1 base for J; bases not matched to a gene: 6. As DNA, the CDR3 is TGTGCCAGCAGCCCTCCGGGACAGGGTTCTGGAAACACCATATATTTT. Its protein product is CASSPPGQGSGNTIYF.

This clonotype was observed a few times. This chain's CDR3 is CASSVLVEGGAQYF. The CDR3 nucleotides are TGTGCCAGCAGCGTACTTGTAGAGGGGGGGGCCCAGTACTTC. J is TRBJ2-5 and V is TRBV7-2; tentative D call: TRBD2 (7 bases). This CDR3 has 14 residues. CDR1 and CDR2 from the germline V gene are SGHTA and FQGNSA. The V end was cut by 5 bases, the J end by 9 bases, with 19 bases between.

This clonotype was counted only a few times. V and J are TRBV6-1 and TRBJ2-1, with TRBD2 identical over 7 bases. In germline, CDR1 is MNHNS, CDR2 SASEGT. CDR3 length equals 15 residues. V shed 11 bases and J 4 bases; nucleotides not matched to a gene: 14. This chain's CDR3 is CAGARGDGLYNEQFF. The DNA for the CDR3 is TGTGCCGGTGCCCGGGGGGACGGTTTATACAATGAGCAGTTCTTC.

The V call is TRBV19, the J call TRBJ2-2; TRBD2 aligns across 9 bases. The CDR3 loop spans 20 amino acids. CDR1 and CDR2 (germline): LNHDA, SQIVND (reference sequence). V dropped 8 bases and J dropped 5; count of bases not matched to a gene: 24. As DNA, the CDR3 is TGTGCCAGTGCCGAGAGGAGGGGGCGGGATAGCGGGAGAAGGACCGGGGAGCTGTTTTTT. It specifies CASAERRGRDSGRRTGELFF.